Listed below are T cell receptor beta chains from one sample, sequenced in a study of blood T cell repertoires in COVID-19. Some clones are missing from TCRdb's copy, which holds only in-frame ones; the method was immunoSEQ multiplex PCR. This sample has some 250,000 clones, with more than 80% found just once. The sample consisted of peripheral blood. The receptor source for this set is a woman of 80 years or more with COVID-19, enrolled during active disease. The CDR3 runs from the conserved cysteine through the conserved F or W. Each record gives: D gene, V gene, clone size, J gene, CDR3 DNA, CDR3 protein. A D gene is named only where the DNA matches it firmly. Clone size, where shown, is once, few, many, or a class for clones that have expanded.

TRBD1	TRBV6-5	-	TRBJ1-2	TGTGCCAGCAGTTCCCGGACAGGGTATGGCTACACCTTC	CASSSRTGYGYTF
TRBD2	TRBV6-2/TRBV6-3	-	TRBJ2-4	TGTGCCAGCAGTTACGGGGGACTAGCGGGAGGGCAAAACATTCAGTACTTC	CASSYGGLAGGQNIQYF
-	TRBV5-4	-	TRBJ1-1	TGTGCCAGCAGCTTGGCCCCCCAGAACACTGAAGCTTTCTTT	CASSLAPQNTEAFF
-	TRBV30	once	TRBJ1-1	TGTGCCTGGAGAGACAGAAACACTGAAGCTTTCTTT	CAWRDRNTEAFF
-	TRBV5-1	-	TRBJ1-1	TGCGCCAGCAGCTTCTCCCCAACCCTAAGACAGAGCAACACTGAAGCTTTCTTT	CASSFSPTLRQSNTEAFF
-	TRBV6-2/TRBV6-3	-	TRBJ2-7	TGTGCCAGCAGTTACTCAAACGGCGAGCAGTACTTC	CASSYSNGEQYF
-	TRBV10-3	-	TRBJ1-1	TGTGCCATCAGTGAGTCGGGCCAGTTTGAAGCTTTCTTT	CAISESGQFEAFF
-	TRBV29-1	-	TRBJ2-2	TGCAGCGTTGGCCCGGGCGGGAAGAACACCGGGGAGCTGTTTTTT	CSVGPGGKNTGELFF
-	TRBV4-3	-	TRBJ2-7	TGCGCCAGCAGCCAAGAGGCGGCGCGGAGTACCTACGAGCAGTACTTC	CASSQEAARSTYEQYF
TRBD1	TRBV30	-	TRBJ2-1	TGTGCCTGGCTGATGGGACAGGGAATGTACAATGAGCAGTTCTTC	CAWLMGQGMYNEQFF
-	TRBV5-4	-	TRBJ1-1	TGTGCCAGCAGCCCACAGGGACGTGGCACTGAAGCTTTCTTT	CASSPQGRGTEAFF
TRBD1	TRBV6-5	once	TRBJ2-1	TGTGCCAGCAGTTCGAGCAACAGGGGTCGCAATGAGCAGTTCTTC	CASSSSNRGRNEQFF
-	TRBV6-1	-	TRBJ1-2	TGTGCCAGCAGTGTAAAATGGGGCACAGCCGGCAACTATGGCTACACCTTC	CASSVKWGTAGNYGYTF
TRBD1	TRBV19	-	TRBJ1-2	TGTGCCAGTAGTGACAGGGCCCGGGACTACACCTTC	CASSDRARDYTF
-	TRBV7-2	-	TRBJ1-2	TGTGCCAGCAGCTTGACTGCCTCGGAGGGTTCCTATGGCTACACCTTC	CASSLTASEGSYGYTF
TRBD1	TRBV2	-	TRBJ1-2	TGTGCCAGCAGTGAAGGAGTACAGGGGGCAAGAGGCTACACCTTC	CASSEGVQGARGYTF
-	TRBV7-8	-	TRBJ2-7	TGTGCCAGCTCAACGGGAGATAGCTACGAGCAGTACTTC	CASSTGDSYEQYF
-	TRBV7-8	-	TRBJ1-1	TGTGCCAGCAGCTTAGTAGAGGATTGGGGGGTAGGGAACACTGAAGCTTTCTTT	CASSLVEDWGVGNTEAFF
TRBD1	TRBV5-1	-	TRBJ1-3	TGCGCCAGCAGCTTGTTGCAGGGGGCTGACACCATATATTTT	CASSLLQGADTIYF
-	TRBV10-3	-	TRBJ2-7	TGTGCCATCAGTTACGGGGGCGAGCAGTACTTC	CAISYGGEQYF
TRBD2	TRBV6-5	-	TRBJ2-1	TGTGCCAGCAGAGCTAGCGGGAGGGCTGAGCAGTTCTTC	CASRASGRAEQFF
-	TRBV5-1	-	TRBJ1-1	TGCGCCAGCAGCCAACCCAATGACAGACTGAACACTGAAGCTTTCTTT	CASSQPNDRLNTEAFF
TRBD1	TRBV25-1	-	TRBJ1-4	TGTGCCAGCAGGGGGGACAGGAGTAATGAAAAACTGTTTTTT	CASRGDRSNEKLFF
TRBD1	TRBV28	-	TRBJ2-7	TGTGCCAGCAGTTCAGGGGGCTTCAAGTACGAGCAGTACTTC	CASSSGGFKYEQYF
TRBD1	TRBV3-1/TRBV3-2	-	TRBJ1-2	TGTGCCAGCAGCCAAGCAGGCAGGGGGTATGGCTACACCTTC	CASSQAGRGYGYTF
TRBD1	TRBV29-1	-	TRBJ1-4	TGCAGCGTAAGACACAGGGGGCGATTTGAAAAACTGTTTTTT	CSVRHRGRFEKLFF
-	TRBV3-1/TRBV3-2	-	TRBJ2-6	TGTGCCAGCAGCCACCAGGGCGTTGGGGCCAACGTCCTGACTTTC	CASSHQGVGANVLTF
TRBD1	TRBV18	few	TRBJ1-2	TGTGCCAGCTCCCCAACAGGGGGCGAAGGCTACACCTTC	CASSPTGGEGYTF